Here is one T cell receptor beta chain with its context. The CDR3 has 16 amino acids. Germline assignment: CDR1 SEHNR and CDR2 FQNEAQ (reference sequence). V shed 2 bases and J 6 bases; nucleotides not matched to a gene: 8. The data were obtained in a study of blood T cell repertoires in COVID-19. The wider study: Specimens from acute and convalescent COVID-19 originated in the United States, Italy and Spain. From T cells, B-cell-depleted T cells, or PBMCs came the material, which was cDNA or gDNA.

Per the original methods: Cell counts per sample came from amplifying reference gene primers. Clones were read by immunoSEQ multiplex PCR, and TCRdb kept only the in-frame ones, dropping some. The V and J calls and clone size were taken over from that table, and D and trimming were inferred from the DNA. The sample carries 29,000 or so clones, almost 85% recorded once. This rearrangement joins TRBV7-9 to TRBJ2-1; 9 bases agree with TRBD2. The TCR sequence derives from a man aged 80 or over with active COVID-19. Sequencing input: peripheral blood. Written as DNA, the CDR3 is TGTGCCAGCAGCTTACCCCCGGGGCGGGGGGGCAATGAGCAGTTCTTC. Translated, it gives CASSLPPGRGGNEQFF.